This record concerns one T cell receptor (beta chain) sequence. Its target is not known. Exclusion of a patient followed from autoimmune disease history or systemic immunosuppression. This record comes from a study of OX40 agonist ivuxolimab in advanced cancers. The wider study: Partial responses were observed in three patients, of whom one had hepatocellular carcinoma and two had cutaneous melanoma.

The CDR3 extends over 16 amino acids. CDR1 is SGHTA, CDR2 FQGNSA, per germline. V lost 5 bases to trimming and J lost 3 bases, with 18 bases between them. General study results and limits: It was also the case that some nonresponders had low normalized T-cell clonal expansion. CD8+ T cells were the subset that, on average, had more expanded clones than CD4+.

Repertoires were generated with immunoSEQ multiplex PCR, while TCRdb's copy carries only in-frame clones and drops some. In the table there are about 78,000 clones, roughly 84% of which are singletons. This chain joins TRBV7-2 and TRBJ2-3; D is perhaps TRBD1 (6 bases). The sample here was CD4+ or CD8+ T cells sorted from blood, taken in a trial of the OX40 agonist ivuxolimab. This clonotype originated in an adult with an advanced solid tumor such as melanoma, head and neck, liver or kidney cancer. The CDR3 protein is CASSTTSRTATDTQYF. The CDR3 region has the DNA TGTGCCAGCAGCACCACTTCGAGGACAGCGACAGATACGCAGTATTTT.